These T cell receptor beta chains were read from a single sample in a study of OX40 agonist ivuxolimab in advanced cancers. Repertoires were generated with immunoSEQ multiplex PCR, while TCRdb's copy carries only in-frame clones and drops some. The sample consists of 30,000 or so clones, around nine tenths of them appearing once. Sequenced here: CD4+ or CD8+ T cells sorted from blood, sampled in a trial of the OX40 agonist ivuxolimab. These receptors all stem from an adult with an advanced solid tumor such as melanoma, head and neck, liver or kidney cancer. CDR3s include the opening cysteine and the closing phenylalanine or tryptophan. The order of the fields is clone size, V gene, D gene, J gene, CDR3 DNA, CDR3 protein. A D gene is named only where the DNA matches it firmly. Where a row states a size, it is once, few, many or the class of an expanded clone; other rows omit it.

.	TRBV7-6	.	TRBJ2-7	TGTGCCAGCAGCTTAGTTTCCCCATCAAGCGAGATCATCTACGAGCAGTACTTC	CASSLVSPSSEIIYEQYF
.	TRBV5-3	.	TRBJ2-7	TGTGCCAGAAGCCGCCTCTGGGGCAGCTCCTACGAGCAGTACTTC	CARSRLWGSSYEQYF
.	TRBV28	TRBD2	TRBJ2-1	TGTGCCAGCCGTAGCGGGGGGGCTTACAATGAGCAGTTCTTC	CASRSGGAYNEQFF
.	TRBV9	TRBD2	TRBJ2-1	TGTGCCAGCAGCCCCGGGACTAGAATTTTTTTGATCTTC	CASSPGTRIFLIF
once	TRBV4-2	.	TRBJ2-3	TGTGCCAGCAGCCAAATAGCGGAGAACACAGATACGCAGTATTTT	CASSQIAENTDTQYF
.	TRBV7-9	.	TRBJ2-1	TGTGCCAGCAGCTCCTATCAAGAAGAGTTCTTC	CASSSYQEEFF
.	TRBV28	TRBD2	TRBJ2-7	TGTGCCAGCACTCCGGGACTAGCGGGAGAGTTGTACGAGCAGTACTTC	CASTPGLAGELYEQYF
.	TRBV29-1	TRBD1	TRBJ2-7	TGCAGCGTTTTTTTCCAAGACAGGGGAGAGTTGTACGAGCAGTACTTC	CSVFFQDRGELYEQYF
.	TRBV7-8	.	TRBJ2-1	TGTGCCAGCAGCTTAGAGCAGGGGAGGGGGAATGAGCAGTTCTTC	CASSLEQGRGNEQFF
.	TRBV7-6	.	TRBJ2-1	TGTGCCAGCAGCCTCGGGACGACACCTACTGAGCAGTTCTTC	CASSLGTTPTEQFF
.	TRBV7-8	.	TRBJ2-7	TGTGCCAGCAGCCCACGCCCGAGCTCCTACGAGCAGTACTTC	CASSPRPSSYEQYF
.	TRBV2	.	TRBJ2-7	TGTGCCAGCAGCTCTGCGGAATACTACGAGCAGTACTTC	CASSSAEYYEQYF
once	TRBV15	.	TRBJ1-5	TGTGCCACCAGCAGTGCCCCGGGAAGCAATCAGCCCCAGCATTTT	CATSSAPGSNQPQHF
.	TRBV6-1	TRBD2	TRBJ2-3	TGTGCCAGCAGTGGGAGTGGGGGAGGGAACACAGATACGCAGTATTTT	CASSGSGGGNTDTQYF
.	TRBV19	.	TRBJ1-1	TGTGCCAGTACCCGGAAGGACGAGAACACTGAAGCTTTCTTT	CASTRKDENTEAFF
.	TRBV11-2	.	TRBJ2-1	TGTGCCAGCAGCTTAGAGTTGCATGAGCAGTTCTTC	CASSLELHEQFF
.	TRBV28	TRBD2	TRBJ2-7	TGTGCCAGCAGTTTAGGGGAGGGGAGGCTTTTC	CASSLGEGRLF
.	TRBV5-1	.	TRBJ2-3	TGCGCCAGCAGCTTGTACGGCAGGGCCGTAGATACGCAGTATTTT	CASSLYGRAVDTQYF
.	TRBV7-9	.	TRBJ1-3	TGTGCCAGCAGCATACACCGCGGAGGGGGAAACACCATATATTTT	CASSIHRGGGNTIYF
.	TRBV19	.	TRBJ2-2	TGTGCCAGTAGTTCGTCTCGACGTACCGGGGAGCTGTTTTTT	CASSSSRRTGELFF
.	TRBV9	.	TRBJ2-7	TGTGCCAGCAGCTCTCAACGTGGGCCCTCCTACGAGCAGTACTTC	CASSSQRGPSYEQYF
.	TRBV27	.	TRBJ2-7	TGTGCCAGCAGTTTATGGGGCAGGGCTGGCTCCTACGAGCAGTACTTC	CASSLWGRAGSYEQYF
.	TRBV7-6	TRBD1	TRBJ2-1	TGTGCCAGCAGCTCCAACAAGGACAGGGGGCGATTTGAGCAGTTCTTC	CASSSNKDRGRFEQFF
.	TRBV4-1	TRBD1	TRBJ1-1	TGCGCCAGCAGCCTCGGACAGGGCGTCACTGAAGCTTTCTTT	CASSLGQGVTEAFF